A selection of T cell receptor beta chains follows, all from one sample in a study of blood T cell repertoires in COVID-19. Using immunoSEQ multiplex PCR, the repertoire was profiled, and TCRdb retains in-frame clones only, with some absent. The data contain fewer than 75,000 clones, roughly nine tenths of them seen just once; the ten biggest clones take up just over 9%. Specimen: peripheral blood. These receptors all come from a human donor in a cohort sampled during active COVID-19. CDR3s include the opening cysteine and the closing phenylalanine or tryptophan. A D gene is named only where the DNA matches it firmly. Where a row states a size, it is once, few, many or the class of an expanded clone; other rows omit it.

>TRBJ2-3|TRBV15|-|-
CATSAQGEGTDTQYF
TGTGCCACCAGCGCCCAGGGGGAGGGCACAGATACGCAGTATTTT
>TRBJ2-7|TRBV19|once|-
CASGGPPIYEQYF
TGTGCCAGCGGAGGACCGCCTATCTACGAGCAGTACTTC
>TRBJ2-1|TRBV5-6|-|-
CASATGGSYNEQFF
TGTGCCAGCGCCACCGGAGGATCCTACAATGAGCAGTTCTTC
>TRBJ2-7|TRBV13|-|TRBD1
CASTRTGYEQYF
TGTGCCAGCACCCGGACAGGCTACGAGCAGTACTTC
>TRBJ1-2|TRBV6-5|-|-
CASSASTGLYGYTF
TGTGCCAGCAGCGCTTCTACAGGGCTCTATGGCTACACCTTC
>TRBJ1-5|TRBV28|-|-
CASRTDSNQPQHF
TGTGCCAGCAGGACTGATAGCAATCAGCCCCAGCATTTT
>TRBJ1-6|TRBV28|-|-
CASSPEISSYNSPLHF
TGTGCCAGCAGCCCGGAGATAAGCTCCTATAATTCACCCCTCCACTTT
>TRBJ1-2|TRBV30|-|-
CAGNPAGDYGYTF
TGTGCCGGAAACCCCGCAGGGGACTATGGCTACACCTTC
>TRBJ2-3|TRBV27|-|-
CASSLSPDTATDTQYF
TGTGCCAGCAGTTTATCACCAGACACAGCCACAGATACGCAGTATTTT
>TRBJ1-5|TRBV10-3|-|TRBD1
CATNRGSGGNQPQHF
TGTGCCACAAACAGGGGGTCGGGGGGCAATCAGCCCCAGCATTTT
>TRBJ2-7|TRBV5-4|-|TRBD2
CASSRTTSGSLSYEQYF
TGTGCCAGCAGCCGGACGACTAGCGGGAGCTTATCCTACGAGCAGTACTTC
>TRBJ1-2|TRBV19|once|-
CASSIRAESYGYTF
TGTGCCAGTAGTATCAGGGCCGAGAGCTATGGCTACACCTTC
>TRBJ1-2|TRBV27|-|-
CASSPTAQEGVRGYTF
TGTGCCAGCAGTCCCACCGCACAAGAAGGGGTTCGAGGCTACACCTTC
>TRBJ2-5|TRBV11-1|once|TRBD1
CASSPTGGRETQYF
TGTGCCAGCAGCCCCACAGGGGGCAGGGAGACCCAGTACTTC
>TRBJ1-4|TRBV6-1|-|-
CASSEISGVLTNEKLFF
TGTGCCAGCAGTGAAATTTCAGGGGTGCTAACTAATGAAAAACTGTTTTTT
>TRBJ1-5|TRBV5-1|-|-
CASSLGGGDQPQHF
TGCGCCAGCAGCTTGGGGGGGGGCGATCAGCCCCAGCATTTT
>TRBJ2-7|TRBV30|-|-
CAWSRGSVDEQYF
TGTGCCTGGAGTCGAGGGAGTGTCGACGAGCAGTACTTC
>TRBJ2-7|TRBV10-3|-|TRBD1
CAISGTGNHEQYF
TGTGCCATCAGTGGGACAGGAAACCACGAGCAGTACTTC
>TRBJ2-3|TRBV19|-|-
CASTAGGDTQYF
TGTGCCAGTACCGCGGGCGGCGATACGCAGTATTTT
>TRBJ1-2|TRBV18|-|-
CASSPPATANYGYTF
TGTGCCAGCTCACCACCGGCAACAGCTAACTATGGCTACACCTTC
>TRBJ2-2|TRBV7-9|few|-
CASSLGALNTGELFF
TGTGCCAGCAGCCTTGGGGCCCTGAACACCGGGGAGCTGTTTTTT
>TRBJ1-2|TRBV25-1|once|-
CASSVEYGYTF
TGTGCCAGCAGTGTAGAGTATGGCTACACCTTC
>TRBJ2-5|TRBV28|-|TRBD1
CASSVNRGRQETQYF
TGTGCCAGCAGTGTCAACAGGGGGCGGCAAGAGACCCAGTACTTC
>TRBJ1-5|TRBV5-6|-|-
CASSLKSGVAPQHF
TGTGCCAGCAGCTTGAAGTCAGGGGTAGCGCCCCAGCATTTT
>TRBJ2-3|TRBV11-3|-|-
CASSLVGGSDTQYF
TGTGCCAGCAGCTTAGTTGGAGGGTCAGATACGCAGTATTTT
>TRBJ2-3|TRBV7-3|-|-
CASSLNGPTDTQYF
TGTGCCAGCAGCTTAAATGGGCCCACAGATACGCAGTATTTT
>TRBJ2-7|TRBV3-1/TRBV3-2|few|TRBD1
CASSQGQGPYEQYF
TGTGCCAGCAGCCAAGGACAGGGCCCCTACGAGCAGTACTTC
>TRBJ2-5|TRBV15|-|TRBD1
CATSGPGTGLFQETQYF
TGTGCCACCAGCGGCCCCGGGACAGGGCTTTTCCAAGAGACCCAGTACTTC
>TRBJ2-2|TRBV6-5|-|-
CASTRRPAGGELFF
TGTGCCAGCACCCGAAGGCCTGCGGGGGGGGAGCTGTTTTTT